The entry below describes one TCR beta chain. TCRdb re-called the RT-PCR reads with MiXCR, one entry per CDR3 protein. This sample has around 480,000 distinct CDR3 sequences; 9.5% to 13% occur once, and the top ten carry approximately 12%. The CDR3 extends over 16 amino acids. Germline CDR1 and CDR2: SGHDN and FVKESK. V lost 3 bases and J lost 6; bases outside the gene matches: 11. This sample is part of a study of response to subunit inactivated influenza vaccine. The chain links TRBV14 to TRBJ2-3; 8 bases align to TRBD1. The sample consisted of PBMCs from blood, taken 45 days after vaccination. The clonotype originates from a man aged 50-60 years who received an inactivated influenza vaccine. The CDR3 sequence: CASSQWTGLPLDTQYF. Here the CDR3 DNA reads TGTGCCAGCAGCCAGTGGACAGGGTTACCCTTGGATACGCAGTATTTT.